This T cell receptor (beta chain) came from a study of CD8 T cells in ankylosing spondylitis. Whole-study results and caveats: It appeared that ankylosing spondylitis blood was characterized by a TCR beta motif of under ten highly homologous variants.

This clonotype was seen more than once but under ten times. The antigen is not known. This CDR3 is 14 amino acids long. V was pared by 5 bases and J by 2 bases, with 13 bases between. Germline V CDR1 and CDR2: SGHVS, FQNEAQ. Via MiXCR, TCRdb re-called the 5' RACE reads, giving one row per CDR3 protein. The table has under 250,000 distinct CDR3 sequences, about 7% seen once. V gene TRBV7-8 combines with J gene TRBJ2-7, with D possibly being TRBD1 (6 bases). The sequencing input was blood, either unsorted or a sorted T cell fraction (not recorded which). This receptor was identified in a male donor with ankylosing spondylitis. The DNA of the CDR3 is TGTGCCAGCAGCACCCCGACAGGAGCCTACGAGCAGTACTTC. This encodes CASSTPTGAYEQYF.